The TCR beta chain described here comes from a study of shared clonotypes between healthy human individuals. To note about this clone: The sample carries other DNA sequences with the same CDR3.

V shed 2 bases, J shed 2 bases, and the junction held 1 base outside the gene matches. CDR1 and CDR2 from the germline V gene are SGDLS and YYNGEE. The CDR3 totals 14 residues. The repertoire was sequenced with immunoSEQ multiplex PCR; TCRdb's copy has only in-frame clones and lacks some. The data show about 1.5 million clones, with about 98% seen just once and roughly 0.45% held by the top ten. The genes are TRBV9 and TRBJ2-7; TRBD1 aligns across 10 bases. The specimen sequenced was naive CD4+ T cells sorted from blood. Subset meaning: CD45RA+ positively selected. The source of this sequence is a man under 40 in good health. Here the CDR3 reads CASSVGQGTYEQYF. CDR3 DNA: TGTGCCAGCAGCGTGGGACAGGGGACCTACGAGCAGTACTTC.